The rows below give T cell receptor beta chains drawn from one sample of a study of cytomegalovirus exposure and HLA in healthy donors. TCRdb's table, derived via immunoSEQ multiplex PCR, lists solely in-frame clones and lacks some. The sample holds 110,000 to 150,000 clones, approximately 84% seen once. The sample consisted of PBMCs. Receptors originate from a woman aged 55-69 years in good health and CMV-seropositive. Both conserved end residues are part of each CDR3. The D gene is left open where the match is weak. Size is stated for part of the rows, as once, few or many counts, or as a class when the clone is expanded.

size	D	V	J	CDR3	DNA
NA	NA	TRBV28	TRBJ2-6	CATHSGANVLAF	TGTGCCACCCACTCTGGGGCCAACGTCCTGGCTTTC
NA	NA	TRBV6-1	TRBJ2-1	CASRELASSYNEQFF	TGTGCCAGCAGGGAACTAGCCTCCTCCTACAATGAGCAGTTCTTC
NA	NA	TRBV19	TRBJ1-1	CASRVTGGNTEAFF	TGTGCCAGTAGGGTGACAGGCGGGAACACTGAAGCTTTCTTT
NA	NA	TRBV5-7	TRBJ2-7	CASSLRAAGNYEQYF	TGTGCCAGCAGCTTGCGGGCAGCGGGCAACTACGAGCAGTACTTC
NA	TRBD1	TRBV6-5	TRBJ2-1	CATTPGTGYNEQFF	TGTGCCACCACGCCCGGGACAGGATACAATGAGCAGTTCTTC
NA	TRBD2	TRBV19	TRBJ2-7	CASSIPGRAYEQYF	TGTGCCAGTAGTATCCCCGGGAGGGCCTACGAGCAGTACTTC
NA	NA	TRBV9	TRBJ1-1	CASSVAPGGGNTEAFF	TGTGCCAGCAGCGTAGCTCCTGGGGGCGGGAACACTGAAGCTTTCTTT
NA	TRBD2	TRBV6-1	TRBJ2-1	CASSGRGGSNEQFF	TGTGCCAGCAGTGGAAGGGGCGGGAGCAATGAGCAGTTCTTC
few	NA	TRBV4-1	TRBJ1-1	CASSQDRRNTEAFF	TGCGCCAGCAGCCAAGATCGGAGGAACACTGAAGCTTTCTTT
NA	NA	TRBV4-3	TRBJ2-3	CASSQDLAPTDTQYF	TGCGCCAGCAGCCAAGACCTAGCGCCCACAGATACGCAGTATTTT
few	NA	TRBV5-1	TRBJ1-1	CASSSGTYTEAFF	TGCGCCAGCAGCTCCGGTACCTACACTGAAGCTTTCTTT
NA	NA	TRBV7-9	TRBJ2-7	CSSSPSGQDLFHEQYF	TGTTCCAGCAGTCCGTCAGGGCAGGACCTCTTCCACGAGCAGTACTTC
NA	TRBD2	TRBV5-8	TRBJ2-7	CASSPPSGLDYEQYF	TGTGCCAGCAGTCCCCCTAGCGGGTTGGACTACGAGCAGTACTTC
NA	TRBD1	TRBV9	TRBJ1-1	CASSGIGTGLGTEAFF	TGTGCCAGCAGCGGAATCGGGACAGGGTTAGGGACTGAAGCTTTCTTT